This entry lists 32 T cell receptor beta chains sequenced from one sample in a study of technical replicates of blood from a few donors. Assay: immunoSEQ multiplex PCR; the TCRdb copy retains only in-frame clones and omits some. The sample has roughly 61,000 clones, 95% to 98% seen once. Sequencing used T cells isolated from PBMCs. These TCRs come from a human donor in good health.

This chain links TRBV6-5 with TRBJ1-5; unclear D gene. The CDR3 has 13 amino acids. Between the trimmed V and J ends, which lost 5 bases and 2 bases, there was a span of 7 bases. CDR1 and CDR2 (germline): MNHEY, SVGAGI. Written as DNA, the CDR3 is TGTGCCAGCAGTCGGAGGCGCAATCAGCCCCAGCATTTT. Protein: CASSRRRNQPQHF.

This chain uses TRBV5-1 with TRBJ2-3, with 11 bases fitting TRBD2. The V segment lost 4 bases and the J segment 2 bases; nucleotides outside the gene matches: 3. In germline, CDR1 is SGHRS, CDR2 YFSETQ. This CDR3 spans 15 amino acids. The CDR3 region has the DNA TGCGCCAGCAGCCCGACTAGCGGGAACACAGATACGCAGTATTTT. Encoded protein: CASSPTSGNTDTQYF.

J is TRBJ2-5 and V is TRBV11-3; 11 nucleotides match TRBD1. Germline CDR1 reads SGHNT; CDR2 reads YENEEA. Germline trimming cut 4 bases from V and 4 bases from J; bases unmatched to any gene: 2. This CDR3 is built from 14 residues. In DNA, the CDR3 is TGTGCCAGCAGCTCCGGGACAGGGGGAGAGACCCAGTACTTC. Translating gives CASSSGTGGETQYF.

CDR3 sequence reads: CASSLTSGRAEAGELFF. The CDR3 nucleotides read TGCGCCAGCAGCCTGACTAGCGGGAGGGCCGAGGCCGGGGAGCTGTTTTTT. The chain links TRBV5-1 to TRBJ2-2; 14 bases match TRBD2. The CDR3 runs to 17 residues. In germline, CDR1 is SGHRS, CDR2 YFSETQ. After removal of 4 bases from V and 6 bases from J, the junction contained 8 bases not matched to a gene.

V gene TRBV5-4 combines with J gene TRBJ2-3; possible D gene TRBD2, 6 bases. V lost 4 bases, J lost 4 bases, and 16 bases lay in between. The germline V gene has CDR1 SGHNT and CDR2 YYREEE (reference sequence). This CDR3 contains 15 residues. The CDR3 DNA reads TGTGCCAGCAGCCCCCCGGGGGAGCAGGCAGATACGCAGTATTTT. It translates to CASSPPGEQADTQYF.

The chain combines TRBV7-9 with TRBJ1-4; D possibly corresponds to TRBD1 (6 bases). The CDR3 is 16 residues long. V dropped 0 bases and J dropped 2 bases, with 10 bases sitting between them. The germline V gene has CDR1 SEHNR and CDR2 FQNEAQ (reference sequence). The CDR3 region is CASSLARGETNEKLFF. The CDR3 DNA sequence: TGTGCCAGCAGCTTAGCCAGGGGTGAGACTAATGAAAAACTGTTTTTT.

This chain joins TRBV30 and TRBJ1-2; 9 bases line up with TRBD1. V gave up 1 base and J gave up 6 bases; unmatched junction bases: 12. From germline, CDR1 is GTSNPN and CDR2 SVGIG (reference sequence). This CDR3 comprises 16 residues. In DNA form, the CDR3 reads TGTGCCTGGAGTGGTAGACAGGGGGTTGAGATTAATGGCTACACCTTC. This encodes CAWSGRQGVEINGYTF.

The chain is built from TRBV2 and TRBJ1-1; 9 nucleotides agree with TRBD1. V lost 11 bases and J lost 0; bases outside the gene matches: 16. The CDR3 contains 17 residues. Germline CDR1 is SNHLY and CDR2 is FYNNEI. In DNA form, the CDR3 reads TGTGCCGTTAGGACAGGGGTAACCCCCCTCATGAACACTGAAGCTTTCTTT. This translates into CAVRTGVTPLMNTEAFF.

V is TRBV6-1 and J is TRBJ2-5; D ambiguous. Per the germline V gene, CDR1 is MNHNS and CDR2 is SASEGT. The CDR3 extends over 11 amino acids. V lost 8 bases and J lost 5, with 9 bases in between. CDR3 bases: TGTGCCAGCCGCTGGGCGGAGACCCAGTACTTC. Its translation: CASRWAETQYF.

The chain recombines TRBV5-4 with TRBJ1-5; a possible D gene is TRBD1 (5 bases). Germline values: CDR1 SGHNT, CDR2 YYREEE (reference sequence). Trimming removed 4 bases at V and 4 bases at J, with 12 bases between. The CDR3 sequence is 14 residues long. The chain's CDR3 is CASSHGGINQPQHF. The CDR3 bases are TGTGCCAGCAGCCATGGGGGGATAAATCAGCCCCAGCATTTT.

The chain recombines TRBV11-3 with TRBJ2-2, with a tentative D call TRBD1 (6 bases). V lost 5 bases and J 8 bases, leaving 18 bases between the germline ends. Germline CDR1 is SGHNT and CDR2 is YENEEA. This CDR3 is built from 15 residues. The CDR3 nucleotides are TGTGCCAGCAGCCGGACCCAACAGGGAGAAGGGGAGCTGTTTTTT. It is translated as CASSRTQQGEGELFF. The entire variable domain, with the rest obtained from reference TRBV11-3 and TRBJ2-2, is as follows: EAGVVQSPRYKIIEKKQPVAFWCNPISGHNTLYWYLQNLGQGPELLIRYENEEAVDDSQLPKDRFSAERLKGVDSTLKIQPAELGDSAVYLCASSRTQQGEGELFFGEGSRLTVL.

The chain links TRBV30 to TRBJ2-5; TRBD1 aligns across 10 bases. Trimming cost V 1 base and J 7 bases; bases outside gene matches: 3. Germline CDR1 reads GTSNPN; CDR2 reads SVGIG (reference sequence). This CDR3 has 13 amino acids. Here the CDR3 DNA reads TGTGCCTGGAGTGCGGACAGGGGGGGGACCCAGTACTTC. Amino acids: CAWSADRGGTQYF.

This clone was seen just once. The chain links TRBV5-1 to TRBJ1-1; D uncertain. Germline V gives CDR1 SGHRS, CDR2 YFSETQ. V gave up 0 bases and J gave up 1 base, with 7 bases separating them. CDR3 length: 14 residues. The CDR3 DNA is TGCGCCAGCAGCTTGGGGTCAGGGAACACTGAAGCTTTCTTT. It specifies CASSLGSGNTEAFF.

The rearrangement links TRBV28 to TRBJ2-5, with TRBD2 matching over 7 bases. CDR1 is MDHEN, CDR2 SYDVKM, per germline. Germline trimming cut 3 bases from V and 5 bases from J; bases unmatched to any gene: 6. This CDR3 is built from 14 residues. The CDR3 region is CASSLAGVVETQYF. In DNA, the CDR3 is TGTGCCAGCAGTTTGGCGGGAGTGGTTGAGACCCAGTACTTC.

This rearrangement joins TRBV29-1 to TRBJ2-3; D gene uncertain. Germline V CDR1 and CDR2: SQVTM, ANQGSEA. The CDR3 runs 12 residues. Trimming took off 2 bases at V and 3 bases at J, with 6 bases between the two ends. CDR3 amino acids: CSVETMTDTQYF. In nucleotides, the CDR3 is TGCAGCGTTGAAACAATGACAGATACGCAGTATTTT.

The V call is TRBV4-2, the J call TRBJ2-7; weak D call: TRBD2 (7 bases). Trimming removed 0 bases from V and 7 bases from J, with 16 bases in between. There are 15 residues in the CDR3. The germline V gene encodes CDR1 LGHNA and CDR2 YNFKEQ. CDR3 DNA sequence: TGTGCCAGCAGCCAAGATCATGGGGGAGGGGGTGAGCAGTACTTC. Protein sequence: CASSQDHGGGGEQYF.

The chain employs TRBV6-1 and TRBJ2-5; D may be TRBD1 (6 bases). V was clipped by 6 bases and J by 3 bases, with 14 bases between them. CDR3 size: 14 residues. Germline CDR1 MNHNS, CDR2 SASEGT. CDR3 residues: CASRQTTGEETQYF. CDR3 DNA sequence: TGTGCCAGCAGACAGACGACAGGCGAAGAGACCCAGTACTTC.

The chain links TRBV25-1 to TRBJ2-7, with 11 positions matching TRBD2. Germline values: CDR1 MGHDK, CDR2 SYGVNS. J lost 6 bases, V lost 5 bases, and 9 bases had no gene match. This CDR3 is 15 amino acids long. CDR3 residues: CASSPLAGGPVEQYF. CDR3 bases: TGTGCCAGCAGTCCTCTAGCGGGAGGCCCTGTCGAGCAGTACTTC.

The CDR3 region is CASSPFAGVAQYF. CDR3 sequence (DNA): TGTGCCAGCAGCCCATTTGCGGGTGTGGCGCAGTATTTT. J is TRBJ2-3 and V is TRBV14; TRBD2 is a possible D gene (5 bases). This CDR3 has 13 amino acids. V gave up 4 bases and J gave up 10 bases, with 15 bases separating them. CDR1 and CDR2 (germline): SGHDN, FVKESK. Full variable domain (rest looked up from reference TRBV14 and TRBJ2-3): EAGVTQFPSHSVIEKGQTVTLRCDPISGHDNLYWYRRVMGKEIKFLLHFVKESKQDESGMPNNRFLAERTGGTYSTLKVQPAELEDSGVYFCASSPFAGVAQYFGPGTRLTVL.

V gene TRBV5-1 combines with J gene TRBJ2-5; tentatively, D is TRBD2 (5 bases). Germline V gene sequence: CDR1 SGHRS, CDR2 YFSETQ. Trimming pared 2 bases from V and 4 bases from J, leaving 12 bases between. There are 14 residues in the CDR3. CDR3 bases: TGCGCCAGCAGCTTAAGGGCTGCGGGAGAGACCCAGTACTTC. It codes for CASSLRAAGETQYF.

This clone was recorded once. The V call is TRBV5-1, the J call TRBJ1-3; D remains ambiguous. The CDR3 is made up of 14 amino acids. Germline V gene data show CDR1 as SGHRS and CDR2 as YFSETQ. V gave up 3 bases and J gave up 0 bases, with 7 bases separating them. As DNA, the CDR3 is TGCGCCAGCAGCTACTCATTCTCTGGAAACACCATATATTTT. Its translation is CASSYSFSGNTIYF.

This sequence joins TRBV7-9 and TRBJ1-5; D is possibly TRBD1 (6 bases). This CDR3 comprises 17 residues. Per the germline V gene, CDR1 is SEHNR and CDR2 is FQNEAQ (reference sequence). V was clipped by 4 bases and J by 6 bases, with 22 bases between them. The CDR3: CASSSRPGLGRGQPQHF. The CDR3 DNA follows: TGTGCCAGCAGCTCCCGACCAGGGTTGGGCAGGGGTCAGCCCCAGCATTTT.

V usage is TRBV10-1 and J usage is TRBJ2-2; 10 nucleotides align to TRBD1. After removal of 6 bases from V and 5 bases from J, the junction contained 3 bases not matched to a gene. The CDR3 has 14 residues. CDR1 and CDR2 (germline): WNHNN, SYGVQD (reference sequence). The CDR3 DNA follows: TGCGCCAGCAGCCGGGACAGGGGTACCGGGGAGCTGTTTTTT. This translates into CASSRDRGTGELFF.

V gene TRBV5-4 combines with J gene TRBJ1-3; 9 bases line up with TRBD1. CDR3 length equals 14 residues. The V gene end was trimmed by 5 bases and the J gene end by 4 bases; junction bases not matched to a gene: 4. Germline values: CDR1 SGHNT, CDR2 YYREEE (reference sequence). CDR3: CASSWGQGGNTIYF. CDR3 DNA: TGTGCCAGCAGTTGGGGACAGGGAGGAAACACCATATATTTT.

The chain has TRBV2 and TRBJ1-4, with TRBD1 matching 8 bases. Per the germline V gene, CDR1 is SNHLY and CDR2 is FYNNEI. Trimming at V came to 7 bases and at J to 8 bases, leaving 6 bases not matched to a gene. The CDR3 contains 13 residues. In DNA form, the CDR3 reads TGTGCCAGCACCGCCAGGGGGCTCGAAAAACTGTTTTTT. Residues: CASTARGLEKLFF. Based on the CDR3 plus reference TRBV2 and TRBJ1-4, the full variable domain is EPEVTQTPSHQVTQMGQEVILRCVPISNHLYFYWYRQILGQKVEFLVSFYNNEISEKSEIFDDQFSVERPDGSNFTLKIRSTKLEDSAMYFCASTARGLEKLFFGSGTQLSVL.

The chain has TRBV28 and TRBJ2-7, with 12 nucleotides matching TRBD2. This CDR3 has 18 residues. CDR1 is MDHEN and CDR2 is SYDVKM in the germline V gene. V was pared by 5 bases and J by 0 bases, with 11 bases of the junction left unmatched. The CDR3 loop reads CASSLKTSGSRHSYEQYF. CDR3 nucleotide sequence: TGTGCCAGCAGTCTTAAGACTAGCGGGAGTCGCCACTCCTACGAGCAGTACTTC. Filled out from reference TRBV28 and TRBJ2-7, the complete variable domain reads DVKVTQSSRYLVKRTGEKVFLECVQDMDHENMFWYRQDPGLGLRLIYFSYDVKMKEKGDIPEGYSVSREKKERFSLILESASTNQTSMYLCASSLKTSGSRHSYEQYFGPGTRLTVT.

The chain uses TRBV5-4 and TRBJ1-2, with a possible D match to TRBD1 (6 bases). Looked up from germline, CDR1 is SGHNT and CDR2 is YYREEE (reference sequence). The ends were cut back, 4 bases at V and 4 bases at J, with 17 bases in the middle. The CDR3 is made up of 15 amino acids. The CDR3 loop is CASSQWTEGVYGYTF. The DNA of the CDR3 is TGTGCCAGCAGCCAGTGGACAGAAGGCGTCTATGGCTACACCTTC. Variable domain in full (rest from reference TRBV5-4 and TRBJ1-2): ETGVTQSPTHLIKTRGQQVTLRCSSQSGHNTVSWYQQALGQGPQFIFQYYREEENGRGNFPPRFSGLQFPNYSSELNVNALELDDSALYLCASSQWTEGVYGYTFGSGTRLTVV.

This clone occurred once. This chain joins TRBV30 and TRBJ2-7, with TRBD1 as a possible D gene (6 bases). The CDR3 loop spans 14 amino acids. The germline V and J ends were trimmed by 0 bases and 4 bases, with 13 bases remaining between them. Germline V gene sequence: CDR1 GTSNPN, CDR2 SVGIG (reference sequence). This CDR3 reads CAWSVLGQGYEQYF. DNA for the CDR3: TGTGCCTGGAGTGTACTTGGGCAGGGGTACGAGCAGTACTTC.

The chain has TRBV5-1 and TRBJ2-7, with TRBD1 identical over 9 bases. Germline CDR1 and CDR2: SGHRS and YFSETQ. V dropped 1 base and J dropped 7; count of bases not matched to a gene: 18. The CDR3 has 18 amino acids. CDR3 amino acids: CASSLKNTGQGDSTEQYF. The CDR3 region has the DNA TGCGCCAGCAGCTTGAAAAACACGGGACAGGGTGATAGTACGGAGCAGTACTTC.

This sequence joins TRBV10-2 and TRBJ2-2; 9 nucleotides line up with TRBD2. V trimming: 4 bases; J trimming: 3 bases; junction bases outside the gene matches: 6. CDR3 length: 16 amino acids. Germline lookup yields CDR1 WSHSY and CDR2 SAAADI. CDR3 DNA: TGCGCCAGCAGTGGATCTAGCGGGGACTACACCGGGGAGCTGTTTTTT. This sequence encodes CASSGSSGDYTGELFF.

The genes are TRBV5-5 and TRBJ2-2; D not resolved. CDR3 size: 14 residues. Trimming left V 0 bases short and J 9 bases short, with 12 bases between. Germline V CDR1 and CDR2: SGHKS, YYEKEE (reference sequence). CDR3: CASSLGAYARELFF. The CDR3 bases are TGTGCCAGCAGCTTGGGGGCGTACGCACGGGAGCTGTTTTTT.

The genes are TRBV6-5 and TRBJ2-7; TRBD1 is a possible D gene (5 bases). V lost 0 bases and J lost 2, with 14 bases in between. The CDR3 is 16 amino acids. In germline, CDR1 is MNHEY, CDR2 SVGAGI. This CDR3 is CASSYSASGMTYEQYF. CDR3 DNA sequence: TGTGCCAGCAGTTACTCTGCGTCAGGGATGACCTACGAGCAGTACTTC.